This record looks at one T cell receptor beta chain sequence and its context. This table comes from immunoSEQ multiplex PCR, and its TCRdb copy is limited to in-frame clones, with some not included. The sample comprises about 50,000 clones, around four fifths of which are singletons, and about 5.8% rests with the top ten. V was pared by 4 bases and J by 3 bases, with 7 bases of the junction left unmatched. Germline V gene data show CDR1 as LGHDT and CDR2 as YNNKEL (reference sequence). The CDR3 has 16 amino acids. This sample is part of a study of blood T cell repertoires in COVID-19. In the study overall: Collection of acute and convalescent COVID-19 samples took place in the United States, Italy and Spain.

Enrollees, about 18 to 90 years old, lived in around 23 US areas. This TCR came from a woman between 50 and 59 years old with acute COVID-19. This rearrangement joins TRBV3-1 (or the pseudogene TRBV3-2) to TRBJ2-2, with TRBD2 matching over 8 bases. Sequencing input: PBMCs or T cells enriched from blood (not recorded which). The CDR3 DNA reads as TGTGCCAGCAGCCCTCGGCGCGGGGGGTACACCGGGGAGCTGTTTTTT. It specifies CASSPRRGGYTGELFF.